The rows below give T cell receptor beta chains drawn from one sample of a study of CD8 T cells in Susac syndrome. Each CDR3 protein gets one entry after TCRdb re-called the immunoSEQ multiplex PCR reads with MiXCR. This table has more than 85,000 distinct CDR3 sequences, roughly 97% appearing once. The specimen sequenced was CD4+ T cells from PBMCs. The receptors stem from a human donor in good health. The CDR3 runs from the conserved cysteine through the conserved F or W. The D gene is left open where the match is weak. The size field is filled for only some rows; it gives once, few, many or a size class.

D gene	clone size	V gene	J gene	CDR3 protein	CDR3 DNA
TRBD1	NA	TRBV2	TRBJ2-7	CASSDPGQGFDEQYF	TGTGCCAGCAGTGACCCGGGACAGGGTTTCGACGAGCAGTACTTC
TRBD1	NA	TRBV29-1	TRBJ2-5	CSAVDRGPQETQYF	TGCAGCGCCGTCGACAGGGGGCCTCAAGAGACCCAGTACTTC
TRBD1	NA	TRBV27	TRBJ2-7	CASRVDRGTYEQYF	TGTGCCAGCAGGGTGGACAGGGGCACCTACGAGCAGTACTTC
TRBD1	NA	TRBV15	TRBJ2-4	CATSSIWDRLAKNIQYF	TGTGCCACCAGCAGTATATGGGACAGGCTAGCCAAAAACATTCAGTACTTC
TRBD2	NA	TRBV7-8	TRBJ2-1	CASTRRAGDNEQFF	TGTGCCAGCACCCGAAGAGCGGGGGACAATGAGCAGTTCTTC
NA	NA	TRBV4-1	TRBJ1-4	CASSQLGTSSEKLFF	TGCGCCAGCAGCCAACTTGGGACATCGAGCGAAAAACTGTTTTTT
NA	NA	TRBV7-2	TRBJ2-3	CASSPSRGLDTQYF	TGTGCCAGCAGCCCATCCAGGGGCTTAGATACGCAGTATTTT
NA	NA	TRBV28	TRBJ2-2	CASSLMTGELFF	TGTGCCAGCAGTTTAATGACCGGGGAGCTGTTTTTT
TRBD1	NA	TRBV6-6	TRBJ2-5	CASIDRGQETQYF	TGTGCCAGCATCGACAGGGGTCAAGAGACCCAGTACTTC
NA	NA	TRBV20-1	TRBJ2-7	CSAGGVGKKDEQYF	TGCAGTGCCGGGGGAGTGGGGAAGAAGGACGAGCAGTACTTC
TRBD1	few	TRBV6-1	TRBJ2-7	CASRKPDRGGEQYF	TGTGCCAGCAGGAAGCCGGACAGGGGGGGCGAGCAGTACTTC
TRBD2	NA	TRBV6-5	TRBJ2-7	CASRRGTSGYQQYF	TGTGCCAGCAGAAGGGGGACTAGCGGGTATCAGCAGTACTTC
NA	NA	TRBV6-5	TRBJ2-7	CASRKKRDGSYEQYF	TGTGCCAGCAGAAAAAAGAGGGACGGGTCCTACGAGCAGTACTTC
NA	NA	TRBV24-1	TRBJ2-2	CATSGRTEITNTGELFF	TGTGCCACCAGTGGGAGGACAGAAATTACGAACACCGGGGAGCTGTTTTTT
TRBD1	NA	TRBV24-1	TRBJ2-5	CATSDPTGGTETQYF	TGTGCCACCAGTGACCCGACAGGGGGCACAGAGACCCAGTACTTC
NA	NA	TRBV5-1	TRBJ1-5	CASSPTGNNQPQHF	TGCGCCAGCAGCCCGACAGGTAACAATCAGCCCCAGCATTTT
NA	NA	TRBV27	TRBJ2-6	CASSLRASGANVLTF	TGTGCCAGCAGTTTACGGGCCTCTGGGGCCAACGTCCTGACTTTC
NA	NA	TRBV20-1	TRBJ1-1	CSARDQGGDTEAFF	TGCAGTGCTAGAGATCAAGGGGGAGACACTGAAGCTTTCTTT
TRBD1	NA	TRBV28	TRBJ1-1	CASTSPGTGMNTEAFF	TGTGCCAGCACAAGTCCCGGGACAGGGATGAACACTGAAGCTTTCTTT
NA	NA	TRBV3-1	TRBJ1-1	CASSQVQAEAFF	TGTGCCAGCAGCCAAGTTCAAGCTGAAGCTTTCTTT
NA	NA	TRBV28	TRBJ1-1	CASSSLRGKDTEAFF	TGTGCCAGCAGTTCCCTCCGGGGGAAGGACACTGAAGCTTTCTTT
NA	NA	TRBV7-9	TRBJ2-2	CASSVRALNTGELFF	TGTGCCAGCAGCGTCCGGGCCCTGAACACCGGGGAGCTGTTTTTT
TRBD1	NA	TRBV28	TRBJ1-5	CASRRTGNNQPQHF	TGTGCCAGCAGACGGACAGGGAACAATCAGCCCCAGCATTTT
NA	NA	TRBV25-1	TRBJ2-2	CASSKFASGELFF	TGTGCCAGCAGTAAATTCGCTTCCGGGGAGCTGTTTTTT
NA	NA	TRBV9	TRBJ1-4	CASSATHRNEKLFF	TGTGCCAGCAGCGCCACACATAGAAATGAAAAACTGTTTTTT
TRBD1	NA	TRBV5-4	TRBJ1-2	CASSGTGGDGYTF	TGTGCCAGCAGCGGGACAGGCGGGGATGGCTACACCTTC
NA	NA	TRBV25-1	TRBJ2-3	CASSEGSGSTDTQYF	TGTGCCAGCAGTGAGGGTAGCGGAAGCACAGATACGCAGTATTTT
TRBD1	NA	TRBV29-1	TRBJ2-7	CSVTGTAPYEQYF	TGCAGCGTGACCGGGACAGCACCCTACGAGCAGTACTTC
TRBD1	NA	TRBV29-1	TRBJ2-1	CSVDGQGLEQFF	TGCAGCGTTGATGGACAGGGCCTTGAGCAGTTCTTC
TRBD1	few	TRBV7-9	TRBJ1-5	CASSHGQGGQPQHF	TGTGCCAGCAGTCATGGACAGGGAGGACAGCCCCAGCATTTT
NA	NA	TRBV7-2	TRBJ2-6	CASSLTRANVLTF	TGTGCCAGCAGCCTTACAAGGGCCAACGTCCTGACTTTC
NA	NA	TRBV2	TRBJ1-1	CASSEALDRPEAFF	TGTGCCAGCAGTGAAGCGCTGGACAGACCTGAAGCTTTCTTT
NA	NA	TRBV24-1	TRBJ2-3	CATSDPETAQSTDTQYF	TGTGCCACCAGTGACCCTGAGACAGCCCAAAGCACAGATACGCAGTATTTT
TRBD1	few	TRBV7-7	TRBJ2-7	CASSTGTGSYEQYF	TGTGCTAGCAGCACCGGGACAGGGTCCTACGAGCAGTACTTC
TRBD1	NA	TRBV12-3/TRBV12-4	TRBJ2-5	CASTRQGTKETQYF	TGTGCCAGCACCCGACAGGGGACAAAAGAGACCCAGTACTTC
NA	once	TRBV6-4	TRBJ2-3	CASSDHTDTQYF	TGTGCCAGCAGTGACCACACAGATACGCAGTATTTT
NA	NA	TRBV12-3/TRBV12-4	TRBJ1-5	CASSLVAGRSNQPQHF	TGTGCCAGCAGTTTAGTAGCGGGACGGAGCAATCAGCCCCAGCATTTT
TRBD1	NA	TRBV11-2	TRBJ2-7	CASSSGQGALYEQYF	TGTGCCAGCAGCTCGGGACAGGGGGCATTATACGAGCAGTACTTC
TRBD1	NA	TRBV24-1	TRBJ2-2	CATSDHGTGPGELFF	TGTGCCACCAGTGATCATGGGACAGGGCCCGGGGAGCTGTTTTTT
NA	NA	TRBV9	TRBJ2-1	CASSVAAGSYNEQFF	TGTGCCAGCAGCGTAGCGGCAGGCTCCTACAATGAGCAGTTCTTC
NA	NA	TRBV29-1	TRBJ1-4	CSVSGRKSSEFNEKLFF	TGCAGCGTCAGCGGGCGGAAATCGTCGGAGTTCAATGAAAAACTGTTTTTT
NA	NA	TRBV6-5	TRBJ2-3	CASTQGLNTDTQYF	TGTGCCAGCACTCAAGGCCTAAACACAGATACGCAGTATTTT
TRBD2	once	TRBV15	TRBJ2-5	CATSRDALGLAVQETQYF	TGTGCCACCAGCAGAGATGCGTTAGGACTAGCGGTTCAAGAGACCCAGTACTTC
TRBD1	NA	TRBV18	TRBJ1-1	CASSWTGGNTEAFF	TGTGCCAGCTCATGGACAGGGGGGAACACTGAAGCTTTCTTT
NA	NA	TRBV7-9	TRBJ2-6	CASIPFRSGANVLTF	TGTGCCAGCATTCCCTTTAGGTCTGGGGCCAACGTCCTGACTTTC
NA	once	TRBV20-1	TRBJ2-7	CSAPLGKYEQYF	TGCAGTGCCCCCCTTGGAAAGTACGAGCAGTACTTC
TRBD2	NA	TRBV11-2	TRBJ2-7	CASSSRGSGGTYEQYF	TGTGCCAGCAGCTCCCGGGGTAGCGGGGGAACCTACGAGCAGTACTTC
NA	NA	TRBV19	TRBJ2-7	CASSEGLAALEQYF	TGTGCCAGTAGCGAGGGGTTAGCGGCACTCGAGCAGTACTTC
TRBD1	NA	TRBV12-3/TRBV12-4	TRBJ2-5	CASGGGQGVETQYF	TGTGCCAGCGGCGGTGGACAGGGGGTTGAGACCCAGTACTTC
NA	NA	TRBV29-1	TRBJ2-5	CSVSRQETQYF	TGCAGCGTTTCACGTCAAGAGACCCAGTACTTC
NA	NA	TRBV2	TRBJ1-2	CASSEAIYGYTF	TGTGCCAGCAGTGAAGCCATCTATGGCTACACCTTC
NA	NA	TRBV29-1	TRBJ1-3	CSVHSSGNTIYF	TGCAGCGTGCACAGCTCTGGAAACACCATATATTTT
NA	once	TRBV30	TRBJ1-1	CAWDRASNTEAFF	TGTGCCTGGGACCGGGCCTCGAACACTGAAGCTTTCTTT
TRBD1	NA	TRBV19	TRBJ1-6	CASSPGQGVGSPLHF	TGTGCCAGTAGCCCTGGACAGGGTGTAGGATCACCCCTCCACTTT
NA	NA	TRBV7-2	TRBJ2-2	CASSERLGTGELFF	TGTGCCAGCAGCGAAAGACTGGGCACCGGGGAGCTGTTTTTT
TRBD2	NA	TRBV2	TRBJ2-5	CASRILAGVGETQYF	TGTGCCAGCAGGATCTTAGCGGGAGTCGGCGAGACCCAGTACTTC
TRBD1	NA	TRBV4-1	TRBJ1-1	CASSSGQGYGTEAFF	TGCGCCAGCAGCTCGGGACAGGGTTATGGCACTGAAGCTTTCTTT
NA	once	TRBV18	TRBJ1-3	CASSPRGEGGNTIYF	TGTGCCAGCTCACCGCGGGGCGAAGGTGGAAACACCATATATTTT